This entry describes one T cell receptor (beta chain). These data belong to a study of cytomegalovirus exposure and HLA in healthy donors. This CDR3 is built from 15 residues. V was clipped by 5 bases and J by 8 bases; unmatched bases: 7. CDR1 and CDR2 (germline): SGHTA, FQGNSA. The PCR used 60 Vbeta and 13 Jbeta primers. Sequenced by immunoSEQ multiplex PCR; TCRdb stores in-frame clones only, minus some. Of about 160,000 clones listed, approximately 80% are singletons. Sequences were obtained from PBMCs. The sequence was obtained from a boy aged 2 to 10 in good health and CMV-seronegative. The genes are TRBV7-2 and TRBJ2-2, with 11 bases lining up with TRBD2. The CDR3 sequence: CASSTGLAVRGELFF. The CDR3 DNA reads TGTGCCAGCAGCACGGGACTAGCGGTCAGGGGGGAGCTGTTTTTT.